This TCR beta chain was observed in a study of T-cell reconstitution after alpha-beta-depleted transplantation in children. The study's findings and limits: Surviving recipient T cells and intrathymic progenitors accounted for some patients' high TCRbeta diversity at day 60. As was reported, about two months after transplant, alpha-beta T cells came from several hundred expanded graft clones. Newly produced T cells mostly provided counts and TCRbeta diversity after one year, as hyperexpanded clones declined.

Unique molecular identifiers were incorporated when the TCRbeta library was constructed. Using its own MiXCR run on the PCR reads, TCRdb lists one record per CDR3 protein. In the table there are fewer than 750,000 distinct CDR3 sequences, about 21% of which are singletons. V shed 6 bases, J shed 4 bases, and the junction held 13 bases outside the gene matches. This CDR3 contains 17 residues. The germline CDR1 and CDR2 sequences are DFQATT and SNEGSKA (reference sequence). In the case of this clonotype: The antigen remains unidentified.

The sequenced sample was PBMCs, mostly from graft donor cells, obtained 360 days after TCRalphabeta/CD19-depleted stem cell transplant. The chain has TRBV20-1 and TRBJ2-1; 12 positions match TRBD2. The receptor was derived from a boy under two years old who had a stem cell transplant for acute myeloid leukemia, so the T cells may come from the graft donor. The CDR3: CSADSSGGASSYNEQFF. CDR3 DNA sequence: TGCAGTGCCGACTCTAGCGGGGGGGCCTCCTCTTACAATGAGCAGTTCTTC.